These 27 T cell receptor beta chains were sequenced from one sample in a study of cytomegalovirus exposure and HLA in healthy donors. 13 Jbeta primers and 60 Vbeta primers were used for the PCR. The table came from immunoSEQ multiplex PCR; TCRdb's copy has only in-frame clones and leaves some out. The table shows about 200,000 clones, with approximately 80% occurring only once. The sample consisted of PBMCs. All receptors come from a man aged 25-45 years in good health and CMV-seronegative.

CDR3 bases: TGTGCCATTCTCGTCCGGGACTATTACTACGAGCAGTACTTC. This translates into CAILVRDYYYEQYF. This sequence joins TRBV6-1 and TRBJ2-7, with TRBD2 matching over 7 bases. Germline V gives CDR1 MNHNS, CDR2 SASEGT. J was trimmed by 3 bases and V by 10 bases; bases with no gene match: 12. The CDR3 loop spans 14 amino acids.

The rearrangement uses TRBV27 and TRBJ2-1, with 8 bases lining up with TRBD1. The V segment lost 2 bases and the J segment 4 bases; nucleotides outside the gene matches: 4. The CDR3 has 15 residues. Per the germline V gene, CDR1 is MNHEY and CDR2 is SMNVEV (reference sequence). CDR3 in DNA: TGTGCCAGCAGTTTACAGGGGGCAAGATACAATGAGCAGTTCTTC. It is translated as CASSLQGARYNEQFF.

This chain connects TRBV5-1 to TRBJ2-3, with 13 bases that match TRBD2. V was pared by 3 bases and J by 1 base, with 5 bases of the junction left unmatched. This CDR3 has 17 amino acids. The V gene's germline CDR1 is SGHRS and CDR2 YFSETQ. Here the CDR3 reads CASSWGLAGPGTDTQYF. CDR3 DNA: TGCGCCAGCAGCTGGGGACTAGCGGGGCCTGGCACAGATACGCAGTATTTT.

The rearrangement joins TRBV27 to TRBJ2-4, with a possible D match to TRBD1 (7 bases). The germline V gene has CDR1 MNHEY and CDR2 SMNVEV (reference sequence). V lost 5 bases and J lost 3, with 17 bases in between. The CDR3 spans 16 residues. The CDR3 loop reads CASSLGTAAGKNIQYF. CDR3 coding DNA: TGTGCCAGCAGTCTGGGGACAGCAGCGGGCAAAAACATTCAGTACTTC.

The chain joins TRBV5-4 to TRBJ2-3; 7 bases fit TRBD1. J lost 0 bases, V lost 4 bases, and 5 bases had no gene match. The germline gives CDR1 SGHNT, CDR2 YYREEE (reference sequence). The CDR3 contains 15 residues. The CDR3 sequence is CASSRVTGSTDTQYF. The CDR3 DNA is TGTGCCAGCAGCCGCGTGACAGGGAGCACAGATACGCAGTATTTT.

This rearrangement joins TRBV28 to TRBJ2-5, with D perhaps matching TRBD1 (5 bases). CDR1 is MDHEN, CDR2 SYDVKM, per germline. This CDR3 region has 12 residues. V lost 8 bases and J lost 5, with 12 bases in between. The CDR3 DNA reads as TGTGCCAGCCAGGACATCAGGGAGACCCAGTACTTC. Its protein is CASQDIRETQYF.

The chain has TRBV2 and TRBJ1-1; maybe TRBD1 (6 bases). The CDR3 is 14 residues long. V gave up 3 bases and J gave up 4 bases, with 12 bases separating them. Germline V gene data show CDR1 as SNHLY and CDR2 as FYNNEI. The CDR3 reads CASSDREGGTEAFF. In DNA, the CDR3 is TGTGCCAGCAGTGACAGGGAAGGGGGCACTGAAGCTTTCTTT.

This clone was found once. The chain uses TRBV28 and TRBJ1-1; no reliable D call. This CDR3 has 14 residues. Germline CDR1 reads MDHEN; CDR2 reads SYDVKM. Trimming removed 5 bases from V and 5 bases from J, with 15 bases in between. The CDR3 DNA sequence: TGTGCCAGCAGTCCAGTCCGGGGAAGTACTGAAGCTTTCTTT. It encodes CASSPVRGSTEAFF.

Comments on this clone: The junction departs from germline at one end; a sequencing error may be responsible. The chain couples TRBV19 to TRBJ2-6, with a tentative D call TRBD1 (5 bases). CDR1 is LNHDA and CDR2 is SQIVND in the germline V gene (reference sequence). CDR3 length: 15 residues. The CDR3 region is CASSIWGTGASVLTF. CDR3 nucleotide sequence: TGTGCCAGTAGTATATGGGGCACTGGGGCCAGCGTCCTGACTTTC.

V is TRBV19 and J is TRBJ2-7; D perhaps matches TRBD2 (6 bases). The germline V gene has CDR1 LNHDA and CDR2 SQIVND (reference sequence). The CDR3 runs 18 residues. V was pared by 3 bases and J by 3 bases, with 24 bases between. The CDR3 coding sequence is TGTGCCAGTAGTATGGCGCTTCGTGGGACTGTACTAGTCTACGAGCAGTACTTC. Its protein is CASSMALRGTVLVYEQYF.

The chain joins TRBV6-5 to TRBJ1-2; weak D call: TRBD1 (5 bases). V was clipped by 2 bases and J by 6 bases, with 7 bases between them. The germline CDR1 and CDR2 sequences are MNHEY and SVGAGI. The CDR3 has 12 amino acids. The CDR3 protein is CASSYGRDGYTF. The CDR3 DNA reads as TGTGCCAGCAGTTACGGCAGGGATGGCTACACCTTC.

The chain carries TRBV29-1 and TRBJ1-4, with 8 positions matching TRBD1. The CDR3 is 14 amino acids. After removal of 6 bases from V and 5 bases from J, the junction contained 8 bases not matched to a gene. CDR1 is SQVTM and CDR2 is ANQGSEA in the germline V gene. The CDR3 DNA reads TGCAGCGTCAGGGACAGGACGCCAAATGAAAAACTGTTTTTT. Protein product: CSVRDRTPNEKLFF. Based on the CDR3 plus reference TRBV29-1 and TRBJ1-4, the full variable domain is SAVISQKPSRDICQRGTSLTIQCQVDSQVTMMFWYRQQPGQSLTLIATANQGSEATYESGFVIDKFPISRPNLTFSTLTVSNMSPEDSSIYLCSVRDRTPNEKLFFGSGTQLSVL.

This rearrangement joins TRBV6-1 to TRBJ1-5, with 7 bases lining up with TRBD1. The CDR3 consists of 15 residues. Germline V gene data show CDR1 as MNHNS and CDR2 as SASEGT. Germline trimming cut 6 bases from V and 2 bases from J; bases unmatched to any gene: 7. CDR3 sequence reads: CASSLTGSGNQPQHF. For the CDR3, the DNA is TGTGCCAGCAGCCTGACAGGGTCGGGCAATCAGCCCCAGCATTTT.

A single count supports this clone. The chain uses TRBV5-1 and TRBJ2-1, with 15 bases matching TRBD2. The germline V gene encodes CDR1 SGHRS and CDR2 YFSETQ. J lost 4 bases, V lost 2 bases, and 4 bases had no gene match. CDR3 length: 17 amino acids. CDR3 bases: TGCGCCAGCAGCTTTGGACTAGCGGGGGGGCCTTACAATGAGCAGTTCTTC. This codes for CASSFGLAGGPYNEQFF.

The chain combines TRBV2 with TRBJ2-7, with 11 bases that match TRBD2. The CDR3 has 16 residues. V shed 5 bases and J 1 base; nucleotides not matched to a gene: 7. Germline V lookup: CDR1 SNHLY, CDR2 FYNNEI. DNA for the CDR3: TGTGCCAGCAGTTACGGACTAGCGGGTGATTCCTACGAGCAGTACTTC. Translating it yields CASSYGLAGDSYEQYF.

This chain links TRBV11-2 with TRBJ1-4, with D possibly matching TRBD1 (5 bases). The CDR3 consists of 15 residues. The germline CDR1 and CDR2 sequences are SGHAT and FQNNGV. With 4 bases removed from V and 6 bases from J, the gap between germline ends came to 15 bases. The CDR3 sequence: CASSSPGQRHEKLFF. Here the CDR3 DNA reads TGTGCCAGCAGCTCCCCCGGACAAAGACATGAAAAACTGTTTTTT. The full variable domain, with the rest looked up from reference TRBV11-2 and TRBJ1-4, is EAGVAQSPRYKIIEKRQSVAFWCNPISGHATLYWYQQILGQGPKLLIQFQNNGVVDDSQLPKDRFSAERLKGVDSTLKIQPAKLEDSAVYLCASSSPGQRHEKLFFGSGTQLSVL.

This clone occurred a few times. V and J are TRBV4-3 and TRBJ2-7; weak D call: TRBD2 (6 bases). Trimming removed 0 bases from V and 6 bases from J, with 12 bases in between. The CDR3 consists of 14 residues. Germline CDR1 reads LGHNA; CDR2 reads YSLEER. This CDR3 is CASSQDPEGREQYF. The CDR3 DNA sequence: TGCGCCAGCAGCCAAGATCCGGAGGGGCGCGAGCAGTACTTC.

The V call is TRBV4-3, the J call TRBJ2-5; TRBD2 agrees at 10 bases. The end of the DNA is better explained by TRBJ2-7, so the J call may be wrong. From germline, CDR1 is LGHNA and CDR2 YSLEER. CDR3 length: 15 amino acids. CDR3 coding DNA: TGCGCCAGCAGCCAAGAGCCTAGCGGGGGATACGAGCAGTACTTC. This encodes CASSQEPSGGYEQYF.

The chain combines TRBV7-9 with TRBJ2-7; D not resolved. The CDR3 totals 14 residues. The germline V gene has CDR1 SEHNR and CDR2 FQNEAQ (reference sequence). V lost 2 bases and J 6 bases, leaving 14 bases between the germline ends. The CDR3 DNA is TGTGCCAGCAGCTTAACTCCCTCGCGGAGCGAGCAGTACTTC. This sequence encodes CASSLTPSRSEQYF. The full variable domain, completed using reference TRBV7-9 and TRBJ2-7, is DTGVSQNPRHKITKRGQNVTFRCDPISEHNRLYWYRQTLGQGPEFLTYFQNEAQLEKSRLLSDRFSAERPKGSFSTLEIQRTEQGDSAMYLCASSLTPSRSEQYFGPGTRLTVT.

The chain joins TRBV7-9 to TRBJ1-5; no firm D call. Trimming took 5 bases from V and 8 from J, leaving 10 bases between them. Germline lookup yields CDR1 SEHNR and CDR2 FQNEAQ (reference sequence). CDR3 size: 12 residues. As DNA, the CDR3 is TGTGCCAGCAGCCTCGAACGGGAGCCCCAGCATTTT. This translates into CASSLEREPQHF.

The CDR3 DNA reads as TGCGCCAGCAGCACGGGACAGGGCCATGAAAAACTGTTTTTT. It translates to CASSTGQGHEKLFF. The rearrangement uses TRBV5-1 and TRBJ1-4; TRBD1 matches 9 bases. The CDR3 is made up of 14 amino acids. Germline CDR1 and CDR2: SGHRS and YFSETQ. Trimming removed 4 bases from V and 6 bases from J; junction bases left unmatched: 4.

V usage is TRBV28 and J usage is TRBJ1-4, with 11 bases aligning to TRBD1. The CDR3 contains 17 residues. Germline V gene lookup returns CDR1 MDHEN and CDR2 SYDVKM. The V gene end was trimmed by 5 bases and the J gene end by 4 bases; junction bases not matched to a gene: 9. For the CDR3, the DNA is TGTGCCAGCAGTCCGAGGACAGGGGGCCTCGGTAATGAAAAACTGTTTTTT. It codes for CASSPRTGGLGNEKLFF.

J is TRBJ2-2 and V is TRBV28; 11 bases are a match to TRBD2. Germline values: CDR1 MDHEN, CDR2 SYDVKM. The CDR3 spans 18 residues. The V segment lost 2 bases and the J segment 3 bases; nucleotides outside the gene matches: 8. The CDR3 coding sequence is TGTGCCAGCAGTTTAGGAACAGGACTAGCGGGCGACACCGGGGAGCTGTTTTTT. Protein product: CASSLGTGLAGDTGELFF.

A few counts support this clone. The DNA of the CDR3 is TGTGCCAGCAGTTCGACAGGGGGAAGCACTGAAGCTTTCTTT. This encodes CASSSTGGSTEAFF. The J gene is TRBJ1-1, the V gene TRBV6-5, with 9 bases identical to TRBD1. The J segment lost 4 bases and the V segment lost 4 bases, leaving 4 bases of the junction unmatched. CDR1 is MNHEY, CDR2 SVGAGI, per germline. The CDR3 totals 14 residues.

This clone has just one count. The chain combines TRBV5-1 with TRBJ1-3, with 9 bases aligning to TRBD1. CDR1 is SGHRS, CDR2 YFSETQ, per germline. The J segment lost 4 bases and the V segment lost 3 bases, leaving 11 bases of the junction unmatched. The CDR3 has 17 amino acids. This CDR3 reads CASSWTGAGRSGNTIYF. DNA of the CDR3: TGCGCCAGCAGCTGGACAGGGGCAGGGAGATCCGGAAACACCATATATTTT.

The chain links TRBV28 to TRBJ2-5; the D gene is possibly TRBD2 (5 bases). The CDR3 is made up of 15 amino acids. The V and J ends lost 7 bases and 2 bases respectively, with 17 bases between them. CDR1 is MDHEN, CDR2 SYDVKM, per germline. The CDR3 DNA is TGTGCCAGCACCCCTAAGGCCTGGACTCAAGAGACCCAGTACTTC. Translated, it gives CASTPKAWTQETQYF.

This clone has just one count. The V gene is TRBV7-2, the J gene TRBJ2-3; TRBD2 matches 7 bases. The CDR3 is 14 amino acids. Per germline, CDR1 SGHTA and CDR2 FQGNSA. With V trimmed by 5 bases and J by 0 bases, 2 bases remained unmatched. The CDR3 bases are TGTGCCAGCAGCCCGGGACTAAGCACAGATACGCAGTATTTT. Protein sequence: CASSPGLSTDTQYF.